This TCR beta chain originates from a study of CD4 T cells in relation to SARS-CoV-2 and coronaviruses. Study context: TCR beta CDR3s were sequenced after roughly eleven-day antigen culture of PBMCs. Crossreactive spike epitopes shared across donors were mapped to their HLA restriction.

In this sample, this clone turned up once. Its antigen is not identified. Assay used: immunoSEQ multiplex PCR; TCRdb lists only in-frame clones, some missing. The sample carries around 20,000 clones, approximately 72% recorded once. Unexposed donor CD4+ T cells date from 2011-2018, before the COVID-19 pandemic. Isolation of CD4+ T cells took place after about 10 days in culture. Unexposed-donor CD4+ T cells were probed with SARS-CoV-2 S/N and four cold-coronavirus spikes, cells permitting. V dropped 0 bases and J dropped 0; count of bases not matched to a gene: 14. Germline CDR1 and CDR2: SGHRS and YFSETQ. The length of the CDR3 is 20 residues.

The sample taken for sequencing was CD4+ T cells from PBMCs, cultured in vitro. The chain couples TRBV5-1 to TRBJ1-3; TRBD1 agrees at 8 bases. This receptor was obtained from a human donor in good health. CDR3 loop: CASSLAPGQGLSFSGNTIYF. The DNA of the CDR3 is TGCGCCAGCAGCTTGGCCCCCGGACAGGGCTTATCCTTCTCTGGAAACACCATATATTTT.